The clone carrying this T cell receptor beta chain was observed a handful of times. These data belong to a study of patients and donors after allogeneic stem cell transplantation. MiXCR, run by TCRdb on the RT-PCR reads, gives a single entry per CDR3 protein. The repertoire holds 200,000 to 250,000 distinct CDR3 sequences, with over 12% as singletons. Germline lookup yields CDR1 GTSNPN and CDR2 SVGIG (reference sequence). The CDR3 is made up of 14 amino acids. V was pared by 4 bases and J by 6 bases, with 17 bases between. The clonotype originates from a human donor who was either an allogeneic HSCT recipient or a stem cell or donor lymphocyte infusion donor (not recorded which). It is not recorded whose cells these are; they may come from a transplant donor. The V call is TRBV30, the J call TRBJ2-3; no definite D call. Source material: blood, either unsorted or a sorted T cell fraction (not recorded which). Here the CDR3 DNA reads TGTGCCTGGAACCTGGGAAGGGTATCCGATACGCAGTATTTT. Translation: CAWNLGRVSDTQYF.